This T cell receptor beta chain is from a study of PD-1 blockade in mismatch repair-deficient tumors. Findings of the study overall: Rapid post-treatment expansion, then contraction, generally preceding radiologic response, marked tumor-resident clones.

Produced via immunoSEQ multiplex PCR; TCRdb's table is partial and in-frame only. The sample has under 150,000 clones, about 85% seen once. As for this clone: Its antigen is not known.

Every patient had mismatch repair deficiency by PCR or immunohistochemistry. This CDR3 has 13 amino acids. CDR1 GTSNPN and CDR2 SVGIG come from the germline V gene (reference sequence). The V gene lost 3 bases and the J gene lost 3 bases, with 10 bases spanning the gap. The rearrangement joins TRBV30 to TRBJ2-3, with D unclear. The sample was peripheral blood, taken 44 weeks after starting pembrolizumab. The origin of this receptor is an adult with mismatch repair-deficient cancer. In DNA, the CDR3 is TGTGCCTGGAGCCCGACGGATACAGATACGCAGTATTTT. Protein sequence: CAWSPTDTDTQYF.